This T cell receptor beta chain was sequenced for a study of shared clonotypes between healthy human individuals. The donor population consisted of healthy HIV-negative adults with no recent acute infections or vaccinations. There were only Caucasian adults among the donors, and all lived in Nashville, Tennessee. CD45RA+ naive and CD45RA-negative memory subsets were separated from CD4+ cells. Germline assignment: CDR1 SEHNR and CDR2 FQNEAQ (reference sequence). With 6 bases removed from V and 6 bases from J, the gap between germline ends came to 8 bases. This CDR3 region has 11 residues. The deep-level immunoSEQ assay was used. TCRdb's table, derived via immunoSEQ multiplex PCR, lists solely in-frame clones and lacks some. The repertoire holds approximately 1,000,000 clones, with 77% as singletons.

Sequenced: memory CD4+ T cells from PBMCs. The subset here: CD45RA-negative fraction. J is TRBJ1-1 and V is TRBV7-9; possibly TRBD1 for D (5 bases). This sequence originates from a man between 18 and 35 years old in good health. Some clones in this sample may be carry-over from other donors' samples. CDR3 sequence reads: CASSRQSEAFF. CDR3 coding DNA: TGTGCCAGCAGTAGACAGTCTGAAGCTTTCTTT.